This T cell receptor (beta chain) was captured by sequencing in a study of cytomegalovirus exposure and HLA in healthy donors. Study at large: Counted in an early data release were about 80 million unique TCRs from HLA-typed donors. Study results and limitations: The authors later found TCR association rates varying by HLA locus, with DRB1 most and HLA-C fewest. Because they were indistinguishable, some V segments, including TRBV6-2 and TRBV6-3, were excluded. Roughly even sequencing depth across donors was the assumption behind the presence/absence analyses.

It was with 60 Vbeta and 13 Jbeta primers that the PCR ran. Profiled with immunoSEQ multiplex PCR; TCRdb holds only in-frame clones, not every one. The sample includes over 100,000 clones, roughly three quarters of them seen just once. Germline CDR1 reads MNHNY; CDR2 reads SVGAGI (reference sequence). The CDR3 is 14 amino acids. V lost 0 bases, J lost 1 base, and 6 bases lay in between. Of note for this clone: Its antigen is still unknown.

The material sequenced was PBMCs. The chain is built from TRBV6-6 and TRBJ1-2, with D uncertain. The TCR sequence derives from a woman under 30 in good health and CMV-seropositive. CDR3 DNA: TGTGCCAGCAGTTACTCAGTTAGTAACTATGGCTACACCTTC. Residues: CASSYSVSNYGYTF.